A single sample gave rise to the 16 T cell receptor beta chains below, sequenced in a study of shared clonotypes between healthy human individuals. Sequencing was performed with immunoSEQ multiplex PCR; in TCRdb, only in-frame clones are kept and a portion is missing. The sample lists under 1,100,000 clones, more than 75% seen once, with 0.6% to 0.75% in the top ten. Specimen: memory CD4+ T cells from PBMCs. Noted subset: CD45RA-negative fraction. These receptors all come from a man aged 18 to 30 in good health. Some clones in this sample may be carry-over from other donors' samples.

On this clone itself: The same CDR3 can be traced to other DNA sequences in this sample. The chain employs TRBV5-1 and TRBJ2-7, with 12 bases aligning to TRBD2. The CDR3 contains 15 residues. CDR1 SGHRS and CDR2 YFSETQ come from the germline V gene. After removal of 3 bases from V and 2 bases from J, the junction contained 3 bases not matched to a gene. The CDR3: CASSSGLAGAYEQYF. The CDR3 region has the DNA TGCGCCAGCAGCTCGGGACTAGCGGGCGCCTACGAGCAGTACTTC.

For this clone: Other DNA sequences of this sample code for an identical CDR3. The rearrangement uses TRBV19 and TRBJ2-3; TRBD1 aligns across 8 bases. Germline CDR1 and CDR2: LNHDA and SQIVND (reference sequence). The CDR3 sequence is 13 residues long. The J segment lost 0 bases and the V segment lost 9 bases, leaving 2 bases of the junction unmatched. The CDR3 DNA reads TGTGCCAGCCGGGACAGGAGCACAGATACGCAGTATTTT. Translating gives CASRDRSTDTQYF.

This clone came up once. V gene TRBV12-5 combines with J gene TRBJ1-2, with D possibly TRBD1 on 6 matching bases. Per the germline V gene, CDR1 is LGHNT and CDR2 is FRNRAP. The CDR3 is made up of 13 amino acids. V was pared by 7 bases and J by 3 bases, with 12 bases between. The CDR3 DNA is TGTGCTAGTGCCGGGGGGGCGGACTATGGCTACACCTTC. This translates into CASAGGADYGYTF. Looking up the rest from reference TRBV12-5 and TRBJ1-2 gives the full variable domain: DARVTQTPRHKVTEMGQEVTMRCQPILGHNTVFWYRQTMMQGLELLAYFRNRAPLDDSGMPKDRFSAEMPDATLATLKIQPSEPRDSAVYFCASAGGADYGYTFGSGTRLTVV.

The chain joins TRBV7-2 to TRBJ1-1; 7 positions match TRBD1. Looked up from germline, CDR1 is SGHTA and CDR2 is FQGNSA. With V trimmed by 3 bases and J by 1 base, 5 bases remained unmatched. The CDR3 contains 15 residues. CDR3 DNA sequence: TGTGCCAGCAGCTTTAGACAGGGTGGGAACACTGAAGCTTTCTTT. Protein sequence: CASSFRQGGNTEAFF.

The genes are TRBV2 and TRBJ1-1; maybe TRBD1 (5 bases). Germline loops: CDR1 SNHLY, CDR2 FYNNEI. This CDR3 spans 17 amino acids. Deletions cut 1 base from V and 3 bases from J, with 18 bases between. This chain's CDR3 is CASSEGLRVLGDTEAFF. Written as DNA, the CDR3 is TGTGCCAGCAGTGAAGGATTGAGGGTCCTGGGGGACACTGAAGCTTTCTTT.

V usage is TRBV5-6 and J usage is TRBJ2-7, with 9 positions matching TRBD2. The germline V gene encodes CDR1 SGHDT and CDR2 YYEEEE. The CDR3 runs to 14 residues. With 0 bases clipped from V and 5 bases from J, the junction kept 3 bases outside the gene matches. The CDR3 is CASSLGGRAHEQYF. As DNA, the CDR3 is TGTGCCAGCAGCTTGGGCGGGAGGGCCCACGAGCAGTACTTC. Full variable domain (missing parts from reference TRBV5-6 and TRBJ2-7): DAGVTQSPTHLIKTRGQQVTLRCSPKSGHDTVSWYQQALGQGPQFIFQYYEEEERQRGNFPDRFSGHQFPNYSSELNVNALLLGDSALYLCASSLGGRAHEQYFGPGTRLTVT.

This clone showed up just a few times. V is TRBV5-1 and J is TRBJ2-2; no clear D. The germline V and J ends were trimmed by 1 base and 4 bases, with 8 bases remaining between them. This CDR3 is built from 14 residues. Germline loops: CDR1 SGHRS, CDR2 YFSETQ. DNA of the CDR3: TGCGCCAGCAGCTTGATGATCGGCACCGGGGAGCTGTTTTTT. Its protein is CASSLMIGTGELFF. Filled out from reference TRBV5-1 and TRBJ2-2, the complete variable domain reads KAGVTQTPRYLIKTRGQQVTLSCSPISGHRSVSWYQQTPGQGLQFLFEYFSETQRNKGNFPGRFSGRQFSNSRSEMNVSTLELGDSALYLCASSLMIGTGELFFGEGSRLTVL.

The chain recombines TRBV2 with TRBJ2-5; unclear D gene. Germline V gives CDR1 SNHLY, CDR2 FYNNEI. The V end lost 6 bases, the J end lost 0 bases, and 8 bases lay between the germline ends. This CDR3 region has 13 residues. The CDR3 bases are TGTGCCAGCAGGAAAGAGTACCAAGAGACCCAGTACTTC. Translating gives CASRKEYQETQYF.

The CDR3 DNA reads TGTGCCAGCAGCCTAGCGGGATACGAGCAGTACTTC. Protein product: CASSLAGYEQYF. The chain has TRBV2 and TRBJ2-7, with 9 positions matching TRBD2. Germline V gives CDR1 SNHLY, CDR2 FYNNEI. J was trimmed by 4 bases and V by 6 bases; bases with no gene match: 1. This CDR3 has 12 amino acids.

V and J are TRBV6-5 and TRBJ2-2, with D uncertain. The CDR3 covers 15 residues. Per the germline V gene, CDR1 is MNHEY and CDR2 is SVGAGI. Trimming removed 7 bases at V and 1 base at J, with 13 bases between. This CDR3 is CASTRSPQNTGELFF. CDR3 coding DNA: TGTGCCAGCACGCGGTCGCCCCAGAACACCGGGGAGCTGTTTTTT.

Concerning this clone: The same CDR3 can be traced to other DNA sequences in this sample. V and J are TRBV9 and TRBJ2-5, with unresolved D. The CDR3 has 12 residues. Trimming took off 0 bases at V and 5 bases at J, with 5 bases between the two ends. CDR1 is SGDLS and CDR2 is YYNGEE in the germline V gene. CDR3 in amino acids: CASSVGSETQYF. The CDR3, as DNA: TGTGCCAGCAGCGTAGGGTCTGAGACCCAGTACTTC. Full variable domain (rest looked up from reference TRBV9 and TRBJ2-5): DSGVTQTPKHLITATGQRVTLRCSPRSGDLSVYWYQQSLDQGLQFLIQYYNGEERAKGNILERFSAQQFPDLHSELNLSSLELGDSALYFCASSVGSETQYFGPGTRLLVL.

The rearrangement uses TRBV30 and TRBJ2-5; 9 nucleotides align to TRBD2. The CDR3 totals 14 residues. Trimming at V came to 3 bases and at J to 5 bases, leaving 7 bases not matched to a gene. Germline CDR1 and CDR2: GTSNPN and SVGIG (reference sequence). For the CDR3, the DNA is TGTGCCTGGAGATATAGCGGGAGAGGTGAGACCCAGTACTTC. This gives the protein CAWRYSGRGETQYF.

This clone was counted a single time. This chain connects TRBV25-1 to TRBJ1-1; no reliable D call. Germline CDR1 MGHDK, CDR2 SYGVNS. V lost 3 bases, J lost 6 bases, and 8 bases lay in between. The CDR3 totals 12 residues. As DNA, the CDR3 is TGTGCCAGCAGTGACCTCGGGCCTGAAGCTTTCTTT. Translation: CASSDLGPEAFF.

The rearrangement joins TRBV5-1 to TRBJ2-7; 9 bases align to TRBD2. The CDR3 sequence is 15 residues long. From germline, CDR1 is SGHRS and CDR2 YFSETQ. V lost 2 bases to trimming and J lost 3 bases; unmatched junction nucleotides: 6. The CDR3: CASSLGGRAGYEQYF. The DNA of the CDR3 is TGCGCCAGCAGCTTAGGCGGGAGGGCGGGCTACGAGCAGTACTTC.

In the case of this clone: This sample includes further DNA sequences coding for the same CDR3. The chain is built from TRBV5-4 and TRBJ1-3; D is unclear. Germline-derived CDR1 and CDR2 are SGHNT and YYREEE (reference sequence). Deletions cut 3 bases from V and 0 bases from J, with 4 bases between. The CDR3 is 13 residues long. CDR3 DNA sequence: TGTGCCAGCAGCTCACGCTCTGGAAACACCATATATTTT. Amino acids: CASSSRSGNTIYF. Complete variable domain (other parts from reference TRBV5-4 and TRBJ1-3): ETGVTQSPTHLIKTRGQQVTLRCSSQSGHNTVSWYQQALGQGPQFIFQYYREEENGRGNFPPRFSGLQFPNYSSELNVNALELDDSALYLCASSSRSGNTIYFGEGSWLTVV.

This CDR3 reads CAWSQGADTQYF. For the CDR3, the DNA is TGTGCCTGGAGCCAGGGGGCAGATACGCAGTATTTT. The rearrangement uses TRBV30 and TRBJ2-3, with 7 bases aligning to TRBD1. The ends lost 3 bases at V and 4 bases at J; junction bases unmatched: 1. The length of the CDR3 is 12 residues. Germline loops: CDR1 GTSNPN, CDR2 SVGIG (reference sequence).